The 3 T cell receptor beta chains below all came from one sample that was sequenced in a study of OX40 agonist ivuxolimab in advanced cancers. Library construction relied on the immunoSEQ multiplex PCR assay. Imported from immuneACCESS, the table was reduced by TCRdb to in-frame sequences with V and J called. These copies leave out some clones; in studies compared against another copy, an unresolved V gene accounts for under half, and the cause of the remainder is not known. For this sample there are over 65,000 clones; over 85% appear just once. The ten largest clones take up approximately 0.32% of the sample. This specimen consisted of CD4+ or CD8+ T cells sorted from blood, obtained in a trial of the OX40 agonist ivuxolimab. These receptor sequences come from an adult with an advanced solid tumor such as melanoma, head and neck, liver or kidney cancer.

The rearrangement links TRBV19 to TRBJ1-1; 7 bases map to TRBD1. With 5 bases clipped from V and 5 bases from J, the junction kept 11 bases outside the gene matches. The germline V gene has CDR1 LNHDA and CDR2 SQIVND (reference sequence). This CDR3 contains 15 residues. The CDR3 region has the DNA TGTGCCAGTAGTCCTCAGACAGGGATAAGGACTGAAGCTTTCTTT. Its protein product is CASSPQTGIRTEAFF.

V and J are TRBV5-1 and TRBJ2-1, with 8 bases matching TRBD2. The CDR3 sequence is 16 residues long. V was pared by 3 bases and J by 5 bases, with 10 bases of the junction left unmatched. Per germline, CDR1 SGHRS and CDR2 YFSETQ. The CDR3: CASSWGTRNRNNEQFF. CDR3 DNA sequence: TGCGCCAGCAGCTGGGGGACTAGAAATAGAAACAATGAGCAGTTCTTC.

The chain carries TRBV4-3 and TRBJ2-3; 8 positions match TRBD1. The CDR3 totals 14 residues. V was pared by 5 bases and J by 4 bases, with 5 bases of the junction left unmatched. Germline loops: CDR1 LGHNA, CDR2 YSLEER. For the CDR3, the DNA is TGCGCCAGCAGCGACAGGGGCCCCCCAGATACGCAGTATTTT. Translated: CASSDRGPPDTQYF.